Listed below are T cell receptor beta chains from one sample, sequenced in a study of T cell changes during pregnancy in multiple sclerosis. The table came from immunoSEQ multiplex PCR; TCRdb's copy has only in-frame clones and leaves some out. Here the sample spans 55,000 to 65,000 clones, just under 95% being singletons. The sequences come from CD4+ T cells from peripheral blood mononuclear cells, collected before pregnancy. These receptor sequences come from a female donor with multiple sclerosis, enrolled in a pregnancy study. Each CDR3 is given with its conserved first and last residue. Each record gives: CDR3 length, J gene, clone size, D gene, V gene, CDR3 DNA, CDR3 protein. D genes are given only for firm matches. Clone size is stated in some rows and not others, as once, few, many or a class when expanded.

15 TRBJ2-4 . . TRBV2 TGTGCCAGCAGTATATTAAGGGGAGGCAAAAACATTCAGTACTTC CASSILRGGKNIQYF
15 TRBJ2-1 . . TRBV11-1 TGTGCCAGCAGAATAGACAGGCTGGTCCACAATGAGCAGTTCTTC CASRIDRLVHNEQFF
13 TRBJ2-1 . . TRBV9 TGTGCCAGCAGGTCGGGAGCGAACAATGAGCAGTTCTTC CASRSGANNEQFF
15 TRBJ1-1 . . TRBV11-2 TGTGCCAGCAGCTTAGTGGAGGGAGGAAACACTGAAGCTTTCTTT CASSLVEGGNTEAFF
17 TRBJ2-6 . TRBD2 TRBV7-3 TGTGCCAGCAGCCCTGGACTAGCGGGAGCTGGGGCCAACGTCCTGACTTTC CASSPGLAGAGANVLTF
14 TRBJ1-2 . . TRBV7-9 TGTGCCAGCAGCCCCCCCCGGTGGTCCTATGGCTACACCTTC CASSPPRWSYGYTF
13 TRBJ2-2 . . TRBV30 TGTGCCTGGAGCGGGTTCAACACCGGGGAGCTGTTTTTT CAWSGFNTGELFF
20 TRBJ2-2 few TRBD1 TRBV5-1 TGCGCCAGCAGCTTGGTCAGCCGGGACAGGGGTTTTTCCGACACCGGGGAGCTGTTTTTT CASSLVSRDRGFSDTGELFF
15 TRBJ2-7 . TRBD2 TRBV28 TGTGCCAGCAGTTCGGGACTAGCGGGAGGGCAAGAGCAGTACTTC CASSSGLAGGQEQYF
16 TRBJ1-4 few . TRBV4-3 TGCGCCAGCAGCCAGCAAACAGGGCCAACTAATGAAAAACTGTTTTTT CASSQQTGPTNEKLFF
18 TRBJ2-1 few TRBD2 TRBV5-8 TGTGCCAGCAGCCCTGGACTAGCGGGAGTCCTAGCTGTCTATGAGCAGTTCTTC CASSPGLAGVLAVYEQFF
15 TRBJ2-2 . . TRBV9 TGTGCCAGCAGTTCTTCTAGGGGGGGGTCCGGGGAGCTGTTTTTT CASSSSRGGSGELFF
13 TRBJ1-2 . TRBD1 TRBV4-1 TGCGCCAGCAGCACCGGACAGGGAGAAGGCTACACCTTC CASSTGQGEGYTF
13 TRBJ1-2 . TRBD1 TRBV11-3 TGTGCCAGCAGCGTGGACAGGGGCTATGGCTACACCTTC CASSVDRGYGYTF
13 TRBJ1-2 . TRBD1 TRBV27 TGTGCCAGCAGAGCGACAGGGGGCCCTGGCTACACCTTC CASRATGGPGYTF
13 TRBJ1-1 . . TRBV10-3 TGTGCCATCAGTGACCAAGGGGGCACTGAAGCTTTCTTT CAISDQGGTEAFF
16 TRBJ2-3 . . TRBV15 TGTGCCACCAGCAGAGAATCCACTACGATTACAGATACGCAGTATTTT CATSRESTTITDTQYF
20 TRBJ2-2 . TRBD2 TRBV4-2 TGTGCCAGCAGCCAAGACGAAAGCCGGGAGGGGCGCTTGTACACCGGGGAGCTGTTTTTT CASSQDESREGRLYTGELFF
15 TRBJ2-5 . . TRBV7-9 TGTGCCAGCAGTCCCATCGGAGGGCCGGTGCAGACCCAGTACTTC CASSPIGGPVQTQYF
17 TRBJ2-7 . . TRBV5-1 TGCGCCAGCAGCTTGGGTCTTCTAGCGTCAAATGACTACGAGCAGTACTTC CASSLGLLASNDYEQYF
12 TRBJ2-1 once . TRBV30 TGTGCCTGGAGTATCCCTAGCAATGAGCAGTTCTTC CAWSIPSNEQFF
13 TRBJ2-5 . . TRBV19 TGTGCCAGTAACTCAGGGGCTCAAGAGACTCAGTACTTC CASNSGAQETQYF
14 TRBJ2-7 once . TRBV4-3 TGCGCCAGCAGCCGAACCCACGGGACCTACGAGCAGTACTTC CASSRTHGTYEQYF
15 TRBJ2-3 . . TRBV5-6 TGTGCCAGCAGCTTGGTAGGGGTCGGCACAGATACGCAGTATTTT CASSLVGVGTDTQYF
14 TRBJ1-3 . . TRBV2 TGTGCCAGCAGTGAACAGGGGACTGGAAACACCATATATTTT CASSEQGTGNTIYF
13 TRBJ2-1 . . TRBV6-5 TGTGCCAGCACCCCTGCGGTATCGGGTGAGCAGTTCTTC CASTPAVSGEQFF
15 TRBJ2-7 . . TRBV7-2 TGTGCCAGCAGCTTAGGACAGATTCACTCCTACGAGCAGTACTTC CASSLGQIHSYEQYF
16 TRBJ2-7 . . TRBV5-1 TGCGCCAGCAGTCCGGACCCAGGGTTAGGGACCTACGAGCAGTACTTC CASSPDPGLGTYEQYF
17 TRBJ2-2 . . TRBV13 TGTGCCAGCAGCTCCTCCCGAGGCATCGCGAACACCGGGGAGCTGTTTTTT CASSSSRGIANTGELFF
14 TRBJ2-7 . TRBD1 TRBV9 TGTGCCAGCAGTCCTGGACAGGGCCCGGGCGAGCAGTACTTC CASSPGQGPGEQYF
14 TRBJ2-5 . . TRBV5-5 TGTGCCAGCAGCTTGAGACACAACCAAGAGACCCAGTACTTC CASSLRHNQETQYF
14 TRBJ2-1 . TRBD2 TRBV2 TGTGCCAGCAGTGTGCGGGAGGGGGCCAATGAGCAGTTCTTC CASSVREGANEQFF
14 TRBJ2-2 . TRBD1 TRBV5-1 TGCGCCAGCAGCTTGCGGACAGGGACCGGGGAGCTGTTTTTT CASSLRTGTGELFF
15 TRBJ2-1 . TRBD2 TRBV2 TGTGCCAGCAGGGTGCGGGAGGGCCAAGGCAATGAGCAGTTCTTC CASRVREGQGNEQFF
15 TRBJ2-5 . TRBD2 TRBV6-6 TGTGCCAGCAGCCCTGCTAGCGGGAGGGGGAAGACCCAGTACTTC CASSPASGRGKTQYF
11 TRBJ2-7 . . TRBV2 TGTGCCAGCAGTGAACGCTACGAGCAGTACTTC CASSERYEQYF
14 TRBJ2-2 once TRBD1 TRBV7-9 TGTGCCAGCAGCCCCGACAGGGTCGCCGGGGAGCTGTTTTTT CASSPDRVAGELFF